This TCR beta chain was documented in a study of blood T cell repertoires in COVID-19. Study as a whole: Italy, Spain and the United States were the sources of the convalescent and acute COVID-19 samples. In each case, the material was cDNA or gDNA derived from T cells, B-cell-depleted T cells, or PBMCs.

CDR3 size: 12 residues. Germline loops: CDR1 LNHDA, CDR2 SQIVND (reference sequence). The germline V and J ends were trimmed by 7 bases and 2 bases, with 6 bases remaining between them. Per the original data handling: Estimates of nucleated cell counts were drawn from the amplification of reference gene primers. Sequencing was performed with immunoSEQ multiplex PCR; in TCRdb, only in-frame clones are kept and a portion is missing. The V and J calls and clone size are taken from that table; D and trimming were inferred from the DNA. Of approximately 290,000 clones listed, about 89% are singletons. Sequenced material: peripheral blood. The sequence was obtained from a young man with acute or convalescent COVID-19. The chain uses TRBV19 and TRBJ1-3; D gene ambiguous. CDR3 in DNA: TGTGCCAGTAAGCGTCCTGGAAACACCATATATTTT. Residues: CASKRPGNTIYF.